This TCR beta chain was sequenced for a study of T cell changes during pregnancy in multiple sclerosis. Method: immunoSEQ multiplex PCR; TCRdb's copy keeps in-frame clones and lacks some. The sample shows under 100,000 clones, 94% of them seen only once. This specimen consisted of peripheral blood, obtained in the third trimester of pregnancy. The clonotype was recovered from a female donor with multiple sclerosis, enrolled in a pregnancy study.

The CDR3 nucleotides are TGTGCCAGCAGTCCCTCGGGACAGGCTTTCAATTCACCCCTCCACTTT. The encoded protein is CASSPSGQAFNSPLHF. This chain connects TRBV27 to TRBJ1-6; TRBD1 matches at 8 bases. The CDR3 has 16 amino acids. Germline lookup yields CDR1 MNHEY and CDR2 SMNVEV (reference sequence). The V gene end was trimmed by 5 bases and the J gene end by 7 bases; junction bases not matched to a gene: 10.